This paragraph reports one T cell receptor beta chain. Its antigen is undetermined. Germline and junction disagree at one end, which may indicate a read error. Assay: immunoSEQ multiplex PCR; the TCRdb copy retains only in-frame clones and omits some. The sample has roughly 14,000 clones; over 40% are singletons. This entry is derived from a study of Tregs in tolerant kidney transplant recipients. Whole-study findings and limits: This study did not directly address biological reproducibility.

The germline CDR1 and CDR2 sequences are PRHDT and FYEKMQ (reference sequence). This CDR3 has 13 amino acids. FACS sorting followed an approximately 6-day coculture of CFSE-labeled recipient PBMCs with irradiated graft donor PBMCs. The TCR was taken from a human patient who received a combined kidney and bone marrow transplant. The source material was CD4+ T cells from blood cultured with allogeneic cells, sampled before the transplant. J is TRBJ1-6 and V is TRBV13; 8 bases map to TRBD1. The CDR3, as DNA: TGTGCCACCCAGGCCGACAGGGGTCAACCCCCCCACTTT. Its protein is CATQADRGQPPHF.